One and the same sample provided the 19 T cell receptor beta chains below, sequenced in a study of cytomegalovirus exposure and HLA in healthy donors. The PCR was carried out with 60 Vbeta primers and 13 Jbeta primers. Profiled with immunoSEQ multiplex PCR; TCRdb holds only in-frame clones, not every one. The sample lists about 170,000 clones, 71% seen once, with less than 1.6% in the top ten. The specimen was PBMCs. The receptors come from a girl aged 5-17 years in good health and CMV-seronegative.

This clone occurred a few times. The chain's CDR3 is CASSQTGTYPYEQYF. The CDR3 DNA is TGTGCCAGCAGTCAAACAGGAACTTACCCCTACGAGCAGTACTTC. The rearrangement links TRBV6-5 to TRBJ2-7, with a weak D call TRBD1 (5 bases). The V end was cut by 5 bases, the J end by 2 bases, with 16 bases between. Germline CDR1 and CDR2: MNHEY and SVGAGI. This CDR3 comprises 15 residues.

The rearrangement uses TRBV5-4 and TRBJ1-1, with TRBD1 as a possible D gene (6 bases). Germline V lookup: CDR1 SGHNT, CDR2 YYREEE (reference sequence). The CDR3 runs to 15 residues. Trimming stripped 0 bases from V and 8 bases from J, with 17 bases between. The CDR3: CASSLDTRGGVEAFF. CDR3 DNA sequence: TGTGCCAGCAGCTTGGATACGAGGGGGGGAGTCGAAGCTTTCTTT.

The chain employs TRBV11-2 and TRBJ1-1; D call uncertain. Trimming removed 0 bases at V and 2 bases at J, with 4 bases between. This CDR3 comprises 13 residues. Germline V CDR1 and CDR2: SGHAT, FQNNGV. The CDR3 sequence: CASSLDRNTEAFF. The CDR3 DNA follows: TGTGCCAGCAGCTTAGACAGAAACACTGAAGCTTTCTTT.

The V and J genes are TRBV6-1 and TRBJ2-7, with D unresolved. V lost 1 base and J lost 4, with 11 bases in between. Germline V gene data show CDR1 as MNHNS and CDR2 as SASEGT. The CDR3 is 14 residues long. The CDR3 protein is CASSEDIGLYEQYF. Here the CDR3 DNA reads TGTGCCAGCAGTGAAGATATCGGGTTGTACGAGCAGTACTTC.

The genes are TRBV30 and TRBJ1-6, with D perhaps matching TRBD1 (6 bases). The CDR3 extends over 13 amino acids. Between the trimmed V and J ends, which lost 7 bases and 1 base, there was a span of 8 bases. Germline CDR1 and CDR2: GTSNPN and SVGIG (reference sequence). Written as DNA, the CDR3 is TGTGCCTTGGGGGCATCCTATAATTCACCCCTCCACTTT. Amino acids: CALGASYNSPLHF.

The chain links TRBV4-1 to TRBJ2-2; 8 nucleotides match TRBD1. Trimming removed 3 bases from V and 3 bases from J; junction bases left unmatched: 3. The CDR3 totals 15 residues. Germline V gene data show CDR1 as MGHRA and CDR2 as YSYEKL. The CDR3 bases are TGCGCCAGCAGCCAGATGGACAGGGACACCGGGGAGCTGTTTTTT. Translated: CASSQMDRDTGELFF.

The CDR3 sequence is CASRGRVIGYTF. In DNA form, the CDR3 reads TGTGCCAGCAGGGGGCGAGTGATCGGCTACACCTTC. The rearrangement joins TRBV6-5 to TRBJ1-2, with D perhaps TRBD1 (5 bases). Deletions cut 6 bases from V and 8 bases from J, with 13 bases between. CDR3 length: 12 residues. Germline-derived CDR1 and CDR2 are MNHEY and SVGAGI.

The V and J genes are TRBV30 and TRBJ1-4; tentative D call: TRBD1 (5 bases). With 0 bases removed from V and 4 bases from J, the gap between germline ends came to 9 bases. The germline CDR1 and CDR2 sequences are GTSNPN and SVGIG (reference sequence). The CDR3 has 14 amino acids. This chain's CDR3 is CAWSVGGVNEKLFF. As DNA, the CDR3 is TGTGCCTGGAGTGTAGGAGGGGTTAATGAAAAACTGTTTTTT.

This clone was seen a handful of times. The CDR3 is CASSLGQRPAMKNIQYF. The CDR3 nucleotides read TGCGCCAGCAGCTTGGGGCAGCGGCCGGCAATGAAAAACATTCAGTACTTC. The chain recombines TRBV5-1 with TRBJ2-4, with a tentative D call TRBD2 (5 bases). The CDR3 contains 17 residues. Between the trimmed V and J ends, which lost 0 bases and 4 bases, there was a span of 17 bases. In germline, CDR1 is SGHRS, CDR2 YFSETQ.

J is TRBJ1-2 and V is TRBV6-1, with a tentative D call TRBD1 (5 bases). The CDR3 spans 15 residues. The V gene's germline CDR1 is MNHNS and CDR2 SASEGT. V lost 4 bases and J lost 6, with 18 bases in between. CDR3 in DNA: TGTGCCAGCAGTGCCAACAGGCTGAGAGAGGATGGCTACACCTTC. Its protein is CASSANRLREDGYTF.

V usage is TRBV6-5 and J usage is TRBJ2-1, with 8 nucleotides matching TRBD1. The germline V gene encodes CDR1 MNHEY and CDR2 SVGAGI. Germline trimming cut 4 bases from V and 9 bases from J; bases unmatched to any gene: 5. The CDR3 covers 13 residues. The CDR3 reads CASSWTGFGEQFF. The CDR3 DNA sequence: TGTGCCAGCAGTTGGACAGGGTTTGGTGAGCAGTTCTTC.

The genes are TRBV27 and TRBJ2-7; TRBD2 agrees at 8 bases. Trimming cost V 5 bases and J 3 bases; bases outside gene matches: 9. The CDR3 is 15 amino acids. Per the germline V gene, CDR1 is MNHEY and CDR2 is SMNVEV (reference sequence). The CDR3 region has the DNA TGTGCCAGCAGTCCGGGAGGGGGGCCCGTCTACGAGCAGTACTTC. This sequence encodes CASSPGGGPVYEQYF.

This chain links TRBV21-1 with TRBJ1-2; TRBD1, the D gene given by the table, was not confirmed from the DNA. TRBV21-1 is a pseudogene locus. The CDR3 loop spans 18 amino acids. The CDR3 here is CASSSVDSPFTLDYGYTF. The CDR3 DNA follows: TGTGCCAGCAGCTCCGTGGACAGCCCCTTTACTCTGGACTATGGCTACACCTTC.

This sequence joins TRBV19 and TRBJ1-6, with D tentatively TRBD1 (5 bases). Trimming pared 5 bases from V and 0 bases from J, leaving 14 bases between. The germline V gene has CDR1 LNHDA and CDR2 SQIVND (reference sequence). The length of the CDR3 is 17 residues. The CDR3, as DNA: TGTGCCAGTAGTGGGCGGGGCCCTAGCTCCTATAATTCACCCCTCCACTTT. As protein: CASSGRGPSSYNSPLHF.

The chain couples TRBV4-1 to TRBJ2-7; D remains unclear. V gave up 1 base and J gave up 3 bases, with 10 bases separating them. This CDR3 comprises 14 residues. Per germline, CDR1 MGHRA and CDR2 YSYEKL. The chain's CDR3 is CASSQVGLNYEQYF. In DNA, the CDR3 is TGCGCCAGCAGCCAAGTGGGCCTAAACTACGAGCAGTACTTC.

V and J are TRBV18 and TRBJ1-4; D remains unclear. CDR3 size: 13 residues. Germline V CDR1 and CDR2: KGHSH, LQKENI. V was pared by 1 base and J by 6 bases, with 6 bases between. CDR3 amino acids: CASSPQQDEKLFF. The DNA of the CDR3 is TGTGCCAGCTCACCACAGCAGGATGAAAAACTGTTTTTT.

The chain has TRBV4-1 and TRBJ2-7; unclear D gene. Germline V gene lookup returns CDR1 MGHRA and CDR2 YSYEKL. Trimming removed 3 bases at V and 6 bases at J, with 21 bases between. The CDR3 runs 16 residues. CDR3 sequence: CASSQLDLVAPGEQYF. The CDR3 DNA follows: TGCGCCAGCAGCCAGTTAGATCTAGTGGCTCCGGGCGAGCAGTACTTC.

The gene calls are TRBV14 and TRBJ2-2; D possibly corresponds to TRBD1 (5 bases). The germline V and J ends were trimmed by 2 bases and 7 bases, with 14 bases remaining between them. Germline-derived CDR1 and CDR2 are SGHDN and FVKESK. This CDR3 contains 15 residues. The CDR3 is CASSQRRGSVGELFF. In nucleotides, the CDR3 is TGTGCCAGCAGCCAAAGAAGGGGCAGTGTCGGGGAGCTGTTTTTT.

The CDR3 loop reads CASSLTDRAYGYTF. In DNA form, the CDR3 reads TGTGCCAGCAGCTTAACCGACAGGGCGTATGGCTACACCTTC. The gene calls are TRBV7-9 and TRBJ1-2, with 7 nucleotides matching TRBD1. Germline V CDR1 and CDR2: SEHNR, FQNEAQ (reference sequence). The CDR3 totals 14 residues. V trimming: 2 bases; J trimming: 5 bases; junction bases outside the gene matches: 5.